This T cell receptor beta chain was captured by sequencing in a study of T cell responses to AZD1222 COVID-19 vaccine. Study in general: The study pooled second doses at about 4 or about 12 weeks. Whole-study findings and limits: Repertoires in all cases were sampled only once the peak T cell response had passed. Mostly white British, mostly female donors; authors suggested clonal diversity may be underestimated.

Worth noting for this clone: Its antigen is unidentified. The same CDR3 also results from other DNA sequences found in this sample.

The CDR3 extends over 13 amino acids. V lost 7 bases and J 1 base, leaving 9 bases between the germline ends. Germline loops: CDR1 KGHDR, CDR2 SFDVKD. Assay: immunoSEQ multiplex PCR; the TCRdb copy retains only in-frame clones and omits some. The table shows approximately 180,000 clones, with around 90% occurring only once. The sequences come from peripheral blood, collected on day 0 of AZD1222 vaccination. V is TRBV24-1 and J is TRBJ1-1; D gene ambiguous. This sequence originates from an adult in good health. For the CDR3, the DNA is TGTGCCACCAGGGGAACAGAGAACACTGAAGCTTTCTTT. This encodes CATRGTENTEAFF.